This TCR beta chain was recorded in a study of a mutant IDH1 vaccine in newly diagnosed glioma (dated by TCRdb to about 2021). Describing the broader study: Of the roughly 31 treated patients, about 62% were male and about 40% were female, and the mean age was approximately 40 years. Peripheral blood samples were drawn at six visits, namely V03 (baseline), V05, V07, V10, V12 and V13. Longitudinal TCRB deep sequencing was done for 25 to 30 treated patients, wherever samples were available for exploratory analyses. Prior to enrollment, standard therapy consisting of radiotherapy alone, temozolomide alone, or radiochemotherapy with temozolomide had been administered to patients, with the combination being received by most patients. On the study overall, not on this receptor specifically: Pseudoprogression seemed to be unrelated to changes in the top peripheral T cell clonotypes found by TCRB sequencing. It was noted by the authors that analyses of patient blood samples could not be reproduced owing to sample limitations. Across multiple MHC alleles, vaccine-induced immune responses were seen in nearly 95% of patients. Selection of PBMC samples for TCRB deep sequencing was based on availability.

The CDR3 holds 13 amino acids from the cysteine to the phenylalanine. The read is trimmed to its CDR3 DNA, 39 bases read in frame from base 1. The V and J ends are trimmed by 4 bases and 1 base, leaving 10 bases between them. CDR1 and CDR2, looked up from the germline V gene (reference sequence), are GTSNPN and SVGIG. The meaning of the sample's time point label: baseline, week 1 (first vaccination visit). What this sample's treatment or condition label stands for: pre-vaccination baseline after standard-of-care therapy. All donors had newly diagnosed IDH1-mutant astrocytomas of WHO grade 3 or 4 that showed loss of nuclear ATRX. The samples were drawn from NOA16, a multicentre, single-arm, open-label phase I trial in Germany that tested a mutant IDH1 peptide vaccine in humans for the first time. Blood drawn at visit V03 was used as the baseline sample for immunogenicity testing. Genomic DNA for TCRB sequencing was extracted from EDTA blood using the DNeasy Blood and Tissue Kit.

Library preparation employed the immunoSEQ multiplex PCR assay. Rearranged TCR beta chain sequences were amplified using the hsTCRB Kit according to the manufacturer's protocol. TCRB libraries were sequenced on an Illumina MiSeq. The original pipeline was this. The proprietary platform of the kit vendor was used for demultiplexing, trimming and gene mapping. Imported from immuneACCESS, the table was reduced by TCRdb to in-frame sequences with V and J called. These copies leave out some clones; in studies compared against another copy, an unresolved V gene accounts for under half, and the cause of the remainder is not known. The D gene and trimming were derived from the DNA, and the V and J assignments and clone size from that table. Across this sample there are tens of thousands of clones, with about 80% seen only once. The leading ten clones occupy around 7.4% of the sample. Comments on this clone: It has no known antigen specificity. Base-call qualities are not available, and no considerably larger clone is one nucleotide away.

The origin of this receptor is a woman aged 50 to 60 with glioma. Specimen: PBMCs, collected from a glioma patient treated with radiotherapy, temozolomide or both. The sequence links TRBV30 to TRBJ1-1; the D gene is not confidently resolved. CDR3 protein: CAWTNARNTEAFF. The DNA is as follows: TGTGCCTGGACAAATGCGCGGAACACTGAAGCTTTCTTT.